These T cell receptor beta chains were read from a single sample in a study of blood T cell repertoires in COVID-19. The assay was immunoSEQ multiplex PCR, and TCRdb's table has in-frame clones only and misses some. The sample includes fewer than 85,000 clones, 80% to 90% of them seen just once. Sequencing was carried out using peripheral blood. The receptor set was obtained from a woman aged 55-70 years with acute or convalescent COVID-19. The CDR3 runs from the conserved cysteine through the conserved F or W. The D gene is left open where the match is weak. Clone sizes are given selectively: once, few, many, or a class where the clone is expanded.

>few|.|TRBJ2-7|TRBV4-1
CASLQRPSYEQYF
>once|.|TRBJ1-1|TRBV5-4
CASSLDTSSGTEAFF
>.|.|TRBJ2-1|TRBV19
CASSRLAMSLNEQFF
>.|TRBD1|TRBJ2-7|TRBV11-3
CASSLVQGAAYEQYF
>.|TRBD1|TRBJ1-4|TRBV5-6
CASSLERGRYNEKLFF
>.|TRBD1|TRBJ1-1|TRBV6-5
CASTRQGTEAFF
>.|.|TRBJ2-3|TRBV7-3
CASSRDTDTQYF
>.|TRBD1|TRBJ1-1|TRBV5-5
CASSFQGANTEAFF
>.|.|TRBJ1-1|TRBV12-3/TRBV12-4
CASSFYTAEAFF
>.|.|TRBJ2-1|TRBV7-2
CASSPVGGFYNEQFF
>.|TRBD1|TRBJ1-4|TRBV19
CASTGGGGFNEKLFF
>.|.|TRBJ2-5|TRBV6-5
CASNLLATQETQYF
>.|TRBD1|TRBJ2-7|TRBV19
CASRKTDRDRQYF
>.|.|TRBJ1-2|TRBV7-2
CASSLGTSYGYTF
>few|.|TRBJ1-3|TRBV19
CASSISGSGNTIYF
>.|.|TRBJ2-3|TRBV7-3
CASSFSGRGSTDTQYF
>.|.|TRBJ1-1|TRBV19
CASRDLNTEAFF
>.|.|TRBJ1-2|TRBV28
CASTKDGYGYTF
>few|.|TRBJ1-2|TRBV7-9
CASSSPPRTGFLNYGYTF
>.|.|TRBJ2-7|TRBV21-1
CASSKVRDRFYEQYF
>.|.|TRBJ1-3|TRBV7-8
CASSPNSGTIYF
>.|TRBD2|TRBJ2-7|TRBV5-5
CASSLFGLAGGSQQYF
>.|TRBD1|TRBJ2-7|TRBV6-5
CASRSTGTGGFEQYF
>.|TRBD2|TRBJ2-1|TRBV2
CASSALAGRNEQFF
>.|.|TRBJ1-3|TRBV5-6
CASSLGREWSGNTIYF
>.|.|TRBJ1-1|TRBV7-2
CASSLRGATEAFF
>.|.|TRBJ1-5|TRBV7-9
CASSGGVRNGNQPQHF
>.|TRBD2|TRBJ2-2|TRBV25-1
CASSALTGGGELFF
>.|.|TRBJ2-1|TRBV19
CASSMYAAGFSYNEQFF
>once|.|TRBJ1-5|TRBV30
CAWSGALHQPQHF
>.|TRBD1|TRBJ1-2|TRBV7-9
CASSFPPGQTVQDGYTF
>.|.|TRBJ2-1|TRBV30
CACSEAGMSEQFF
>.|TRBD1|TRBJ2-7|TRBV27
CASSKGQGMGYEQYF
>.|TRBD2|TRBJ2-1|TRBV4-2
CASSQLAGPGSEQFF
>.|.|TRBJ1-3|TRBV7-8
CASSLAMGGAGNTIYF
>.|TRBD1|TRBJ2-7|TRBV2
CASRGQGFSYEQYF
>.|TRBD1|TRBJ1-4|TRBV30
CAWSGTGGFSNEKLFF
>.|.|TRBJ2-3|TRBV7-9
CASASPVSPPHYTDTQYF
>once|.|TRBJ2-5|TRBV6-1
CASSEVTAQETQYF
>.|.|TRBJ1-5|TRBV2
CASSEQAPQHF
>few|TRBD1|TRBJ2-7|TRBV11-2
CASSLDRGEQYF
>few|TRBD1|TRBJ1-6|TRBV3-1/TRBV3-2
CASSQVWGRDRVDSPLHF
>.|.|TRBJ1-6|TRBV19
CASSIGQRNHSPLHF
>.|TRBD1|TRBJ1-5|TRBV7-2
CASRSTGVSNQPQHF
>.|.|TRBJ1-1|TRBV5-1
CASSLGLGGSHMNTEAFF